This T cell receptor beta chain was recorded in a study of shared clonotypes between healthy human individuals. About the research overall: Every donor yielded three CD4 naive, three CD4 memory, two CD8 naive and one CD8 memory plate.

CD45RO-negative, CCR7-selected cells formed the naive CD8 fraction, which excluded terminally differentiated effector memory CD45RA+ cells. V lost 0 bases, J lost 6 bases, and 15 bases lay in between. Germline CDR1 SGDLS, CDR2 YYNGEE. CDR3 length equals 15 residues. Profiling relied on immunoSEQ multiplex PCR, and the TCRdb table lists in-frame clones only, not all of them. The table shows some 2.1 million clones, with 85% to 95% occurring only once. Material for sequencing was naive CD8+ T cells sorted from blood. V is TRBV9 and J is TRBJ1-2, with D possibly TRBD1 on 6 matching bases. This receptor was identified in a man aged 18 to 29 in good health. CDR3 region: CASSVEAGELDGYTF. The CDR3 DNA is TGTGCCAGCAGCGTAGAGGCAGGGGAATTAGATGGCTACACCTTC.